The 15 T cell receptor beta chains reported below all come from one sample, sequenced in a study of blood T cell repertoires in COVID-19. Sequencing used immunoSEQ multiplex PCR; TCRdb keeps in-frame clones, though not all of them. The table lists around 290,000 clones, approximately 90% of them singletons. The sample taken for sequencing was peripheral blood. These TCRs come from a woman aged 30 to 39 with COVID-19, enrolled during active disease.

This clone appeared once. The chain links TRBV5-1 to TRBJ2-1; 7 nucleotides line up with TRBD2. J was trimmed by 5 bases and V by 1 base; bases with no gene match: 12. From germline, CDR1 is SGHRS and CDR2 YFSETQ. The CDR3 extends over 17 amino acids. CDR3 in amino acids: CASSLWASGLRDNEQFF. The CDR3 DNA follows: TGCGCCAGCAGCTTGTGGGCTAGCGGCCTTAGGGACAATGAGCAGTTCTTC. Supplemented by reference TRBV5-1 and TRBJ2-1, the full variable domain reads KAGVTQTPRYLIKTRGQQVTLSCSPISGHRSVSWYQQTPGQGLQFLFEYFSETQRNKGNFPGRFSGRQFSNSRSEMNVSTLELGDSALYLCASSLWASGLRDNEQFFGPGTRLTVL.

The V call is TRBV12-5, the J call TRBJ2-7; D perhaps matches TRBD2 (6 bases). CDR1 and CDR2 (germline): LGHNT, FRNRAP. Trimming shortened V by 1 base and J by 4 bases, and 20 bases separated the two germline ends. There are 17 residues in the CDR3. CDR3 sequence reads: CASGLGWDSSLPYEQYF. The CDR3 DNA follows: TGTGCTAGTGGTTTGGGCTGGGACTCCTCGTTACCTTACGAGCAGTACTTC.

V is TRBV3-1 (or the pseudogene TRBV3-2) and J is TRBJ1-2; 7 bases map to TRBD1. Germline CDR1 is LGHDT and CDR2 is YNNKEL (reference sequence). The CDR3 covers 14 residues. Trimming removed 1 base from V and 7 bases from J; junction bases left unmatched: 6. The CDR3 loop is CASSQVQGRSGYTF. CDR3 nucleotides: TGTGCCAGCAGCCAAGTACAGGGGCGCAGTGGCTACACCTTC.

The V and J genes are TRBV30 and TRBJ1-3; tentatively, D is TRBD1 (5 bases). The germline gives CDR1 GTSNPN, CDR2 SVGIG (reference sequence). The CDR3 has 17 residues. The germline V and J ends were trimmed by 1 base and 0 bases, with 16 bases remaining between them. For the CDR3, the DNA is TGTGCCTGGAGTGGGGACCGGGGGGGAGGCTCTGGAAACACCATATATTTT. It translates to CAWSGDRGGGSGNTIYF. The full variable domain, with the rest looked up from reference TRBV30 and TRBJ1-3, is SQTIHQWPATLVQPVGSPLSLECTVEGTSNPNLYWYRQAAGRGLQLLFYSVGIGQISSEVPQNLSASRPQDRQFILSSKKLLLSDSGFYLCAWSGDRGGGSGNTIYFGEGSWLTVV.

This chain joins TRBV10-3 and TRBJ2-2; a possible D gene is TRBD1 (6 bases). CDR1 ENHRY and CDR2 SYGVKD come from the germline V gene. V dropped 5 bases and J dropped 3 bases, with 10 bases sitting between them. The CDR3 is made up of 14 amino acids. CDR3 residues: CAISPGVDTGELFF. The DNA of the CDR3 is TGTGCCATCAGTCCAGGGGTGGACACCGGGGAGCTGTTTTTT.

The chain couples TRBV29-1 to TRBJ1-1, with a tentative D call TRBD1 (5 bases). Germline V lookup: CDR1 SQVTM, CDR2 ANQGSEA. The CDR3 runs to 14 residues. Trimming removed 5 bases at V and 5 bases at J, with 18 bases between. The CDR3 here is CSVYRTVGGTEAFF. For the CDR3, the DNA is TGCAGCGTTTATAGGACCGTCGGGGGGACTGAAGCTTTCTTT.

The chain links TRBV6-5 to TRBJ1-5; D is unresolved. Deletions cut 0 bases from V and 3 bases from J, with 3 bases between. Germline CDR1 MNHEY, CDR2 SVGAGI. CDR3 size: 13 residues. The CDR3 DNA reads as TGTGCCAGCAGTTACTCACTCAATCAGCCCCAGCATTTT. Protein: CASSYSLNQPQHF.

The chain recombines TRBV6-1 with TRBJ1-3; 7 nucleotides line up with TRBD1. Germline CDR1 is MNHNS and CDR2 is SASEGT. The ends lost 1 base at V and 2 bases at J; junction bases unmatched: 2. There are 15 residues in the CDR3. CDR3 nucleotide sequence: TGTGCCAGCAGTGAAGAGGGGGCGCCTGGAAACACCATATATTTT. As protein: CASSEEGAPGNTIYF.

The chain is built from TRBV5-1 and TRBJ2-2, with a possible D match to TRBD1 (6 bases). Trimming removed 4 bases from V and 1 base from J, with 14 bases in between. CDR1 and CDR2 (germline): SGHRS, YFSETQ. The CDR3 has 16 residues. CDR3 coding DNA: TGCGCCAGCAGCCTCCAACAGGGCCGGAACACCGGGGAGCTGTTTTTT. This codes for CASSLQQGRNTGELFF.

The chain uses TRBV5-4 and TRBJ2-1; D may be TRBD1 (6 bases). The CDR3 covers 15 residues. The germline V gene encodes CDR1 SGHNT and CDR2 YYREEE (reference sequence). Deletions cut 2 bases from V and 2 bases from J, with 11 bases between. The CDR3, as DNA: TGTGCCAGCAGCTTTTGGGGGCAGCCCTACAATGAGCAGTTCTTC. This codes for CASSFWGQPYNEQFF.

The chain is built from TRBV3-1 (or the pseudogene TRBV3-2) and TRBJ1-5; D is uncertain. This CDR3 region has 13 residues. Germline lookup yields CDR1 LGHDT and CDR2 YNNKEL (reference sequence). V was trimmed by 5 bases and J by 3 bases, leaving 8 bases between them. CDR3 DNA: TGTGCCAGCAGCTCCCAGATCAATCAGCCCCAGCATTTT. This sequence encodes CASSSQINQPQHF.

The chain joins TRBV2 to TRBJ1-5; D may be TRBD1 (5 bases). The CDR3 runs 14 residues. Germline V CDR1 and CDR2: SNHLY, FYNNEI. V shed 4 bases and J shed 7 bases, with 14 bases lying between them. In DNA, the CDR3 is TGTGCCAGCAGTGGAGAGACAGATTCACAGCCCCAGCATTTT. It is translated as CASSGETDSQPQHF. The whole variable domain, remainder taken from reference TRBV2 and TRBJ1-5, is EPEVTQTPSHQVTQMGQEVILRCVPISNHLYFYWYRQILGQKVEFLVSFYNNEISEKSEIFDDQFSVERPDGSNFTLKIRSTKLEDSAMYFCASSGETDSQPQHFGDGTRLSIL.

The V and J genes are TRBV28 and TRBJ1-3; 7 bases fit TRBD1. There are 15 residues in the CDR3. CDR1 MDHEN and CDR2 SYDVKM come from the germline V gene. V lost 5 bases to trimming and J lost 0 bases; unmatched junction nucleotides: 4. In nucleotides, the CDR3 is TGTGCCAGCAGTCCTGGGACAGTCTCTGGAAACACCATATATTTT. Amino acids: CASSPGTVSGNTIYF.

This chain joins TRBV7-9 and TRBJ1-1; D is unresolved. CDR3 length: 12 amino acids. With 1 base removed from V and 7 bases from J, the gap between germline ends came to 7 bases. Germline CDR1 and CDR2: SEHNR and FQNEAQ (reference sequence). The chain's CDR3 is CASSLVSGEAFF. In nucleotides, the CDR3 is TGTGCCAGCAGCTTAGTTTCGGGTGAAGCTTTCTTT.

V usage is TRBV6-1 and J usage is TRBJ2-3, with D perhaps matching TRBD2 (6 bases). Trimming took off 0 bases at V and 5 bases at J, with 18 bases between the two ends. The CDR3 is made up of 17 amino acids. The germline gives CDR1 MNHNS, CDR2 SASEGT. This CDR3 is CASSEAYGTGEVDTQYF. CDR3 DNA: TGTGCCAGCAGTGAAGCTTATGGAACGGGAGAGGTAGATACGCAGTATTTT.